A single sample is the source of the 7 T cell receptor beta chains below, sequenced in a study of blood T cell repertoires in COVID-19. The repertoire was sequenced with immunoSEQ multiplex PCR; TCRdb's copy has only in-frame clones and lacks some. The table has about 150,000 clones, approximately 84% seen once. Material: peripheral blood. The receptors shown here come from a woman in her fifties or sixties with COVID-19, enrolled during active disease.

J is TRBJ1-4 and V is TRBV5-1; 10 bases match TRBD1. V shed 4 bases and J 8 bases; nucleotides not matched to a gene: 5. This CDR3 region has 14 residues. Germline CDR1 and CDR2: SGHRS and YFSETQ. The CDR3 nucleotides are TGCGCCAGCAGCCCGGACAGGGGGGCCGAAAAACTGTTTTTT. Protein: CASSPDRGAEKLFF.

The table lists this clone with a few counts. This rearrangement joins TRBV3-1 (or the pseudogene TRBV3-2) to TRBJ2-7, with D tentatively TRBD2 (5 bases). This CDR3 is built from 13 residues. Trimming cost V 3 bases and J 6 bases, with 12 bases left between them. CDR1 and CDR2 from the germline V gene are LGHDT and YNNKEL (reference sequence). Here the CDR3 reads CASSQASGGEQYV. The CDR3 bases are TGTGCCAGCAGCCAGGCCAGCGGAGGCGAGCAGTACGTC.

Concerning this clone itself: This same CDR3 is encoded by further DNA sequences in the sample. The chain links TRBV19 to TRBJ1-6, with TRBD1 identical over 10 bases. V lost 4 bases and J lost 10; bases outside the gene matches: 1. Germline values: CDR1 LNHDA, CDR2 SQIVND (reference sequence). The CDR3 length is 13 residues. The chain's CDR3 is CASSRDRGSPLHF. The CDR3 coding sequence is TGTGCCAGTAGTAGGGACAGGGGCTCACCCCTCCACTTT.

Only a few counts were recorded for this clone. V is TRBV9 and J is TRBJ1-3, with D unclear. With 3 bases removed from V and 3 bases from J, the gap between germline ends came to 13 bases. The germline V gene has CDR1 SGDLS and CDR2 YYNGEE. The CDR3 sequence is 15 residues long. The CDR3 bases are TGTGCCAGCAGCGCCGGGTCCCTCGGTGGAAACACCATATATTTT. It translates to CASSAGSLGGNTIYF. The full variable domain, in which reference TRBV9 and TRBJ1-3 provide the parts outside the CDR3, is DSGVTQTPKHLITATGQRVTLRCSPRSGDLSVYWYQQSLDQGLQFLIQYYNGEERAKGNILERFSAQQFPDLHSELNLSSLELGDSALYFCASSAGSLGGNTIYFGEGSWLTVV.

Only one count was recorded for this clone. The chain joins TRBV5-1 to TRBJ2-7; weak D call: TRBD1 (6 bases). The CDR3 runs 15 residues. Germline V gene lookup returns CDR1 SGHRS and CDR2 YFSETQ. V was shortened by 5 bases and J by 2 bases, with 17 bases between the two germline ends. CDR3 sequence reads: CASSLPGVGTYEQYF. In DNA form, the CDR3 reads TGCGCCAGCAGTCTGCCAGGGGTAGGGACCTACGAGCAGTACTTC.

The chain uses TRBV18 and TRBJ1-5, with D maybe TRBD1 (6 bases). CDR1 and CDR2 (germline): KGHSH, LQKENI. Trimming shortened V by 6 bases and J by 3 bases, and 15 bases separated the two germline ends. This CDR3 has 15 residues. CDR3 sequence: CASSLQGRTNQPQHF. In DNA, the CDR3 is TGTGCCAGCTCGCTCCAGGGGCGTACCAATCAGCCCCAGCATTTT.

V is TRBV18 and J is TRBJ1-5; TRBD1 matches 7 bases. From germline, CDR1 is KGHSH and CDR2 LQKENI. CDR3 length: 16 amino acids. J lost 6 bases, V lost 0 bases, and 8 bases had no gene match. The CDR3 protein is CASSPPSTGIGQPQHF. The CDR3 nucleotides are TGTGCCAGCTCACCACCGTCGACAGGGATAGGTCAGCCCCAGCATTTT.